One sample yielded the 23 T cell receptor beta chains listed below, sequenced in a study of spatial heterogeneity in lung cancer. Study-wide results and caveats: For expanded intratumoral alpha and beta TCRs, counts tracked tumor mutation counts.

These receptors' targets are unknown. Stated time point: sample taken at primary tumor resection. One entry per CDR3 protein, called by TCRdb with MiXCR from the 5' RACE reads. The data contain more than 2,500 distinct CDR3 sequences, under 55% of them singletons. The material was lung tumor tissue, obtained at surgery. Source of these receptors: a male donor with early-stage non-small cell lung cancer.

The rearrangement uses TRBV29-1 and TRBJ2-5; D not resolved. The V gene's germline CDR1 is SQVTM and CDR2 ANQGSEA. The CDR3 runs to 12 residues. Trimming took 3 bases from V and 5 from J, leaving 10 bases between them. This chain's CDR3 is CSVDRAAETQYF. The CDR3 DNA follows: TGCAGCGTTGATAGGGCAGCTGAGACCCAGTACTTC. The variable domain in full, completed from reference TRBV29-1 and TRBJ2-5, reads SAVISQKPSRDICQRGTSLTIQCQVDSQVTMMFWYRQQPGQSLTLIATANQGSEATYESGFVIDKFPISRPNLTFSTLTVSNMSPEDSSIYLCSVDRAAETQYFGPGTRLLVL.

The rearrangement uses TRBV6-2 or TRBV6-3 and TRBJ2-4; the match to TRBD2 covers 7 bases. The CDR3 sequence is 17 residues long. Trimming took 5 bases from V and 0 from J; bases not matched to a gene: 10. The germline gives CDR1 MNHEY, CDR2 SVGEGT. The CDR3 DNA reads as TGTGCCAGCAGTCTTACCTCGGGGGGTGAAGCCAAAAACATTCAGTACTTC. Encoded protein: CASSLTSGGEAKNIQYF.

The rearrangement joins TRBV12-3 or TRBV12-4 to TRBJ2-5; D not certain. The V end was cut by 4 bases, the J end by 1 base, with 7 bases between. The CDR3 sequence is 13 residues long. The CDR3 loop is CASSWTPQETQYF. The CDR3 coding sequence is TGTGCCAGCAGTTGGACGCCCCAAGAGACCCAGTACTTC.

The V and J genes are TRBV18 and TRBJ2-7; D is unresolved. Germline CDR1 KGHSH, CDR2 LQKENI. Trimming removed 3 bases from V and 3 bases from J, with 12 bases in between. This CDR3 region has 14 residues. The CDR3 bases are TGTGCCAGCTCACCCGGCCTAGTGAACTACGAGCAGTACTTC. Residues: CASSPGLVNYEQYF.

This clonotype was counted a few times. The V and J genes are TRBV30 and TRBJ2-1; D gene unclear. CDR1 is GTSNPN and CDR2 is SVGIG in the germline V gene (reference sequence). The V and J ends lost 0 bases and 7 bases respectively, with 13 bases between them. This CDR3 contains 14 residues. This CDR3 reads CAWSVGELRNEQFF. DNA of the CDR3: TGTGCCTGGAGTGTTGGGGAACTACGGAATGAGCAGTTCTTC.

This clonotype showed up just a few times. J is TRBJ2-7 and V is TRBV19, with D possibly TRBD1 on 6 matching bases. Trimming removed 4 bases from V and 0 bases from J, with 10 bases in between. In germline, CDR1 is LNHDA, CDR2 SQIVND (reference sequence). The CDR3 runs to 14 residues. Here the CDR3 DNA reads TGTGCCAGTAGTAGAACAGGGAGCTCCTACGAGCAGTACTTC. Translating it yields CASSRTGSSYEQYF.

Only one count was recorded for this clonotype. J is TRBJ2-7 and V is TRBV13; tentatively, D is TRBD1 or TRBD2 (5 bases each). The CDR3 length is 14 residues. Deletions cut 5 bases from V and 0 bases from J, with 11 bases between. CDR1 and CDR2 (germline): PRHDT, FYEKMQ (reference sequence). CDR3 sequence: CASSQGPSSYEQYF. The CDR3 nucleotides are TGTGCCAGCAGCCAGGGACCGTCCTCCTACGAGCAGTACTTC. Combining the CDR3 with reference TRBV13 and TRBJ2-7 gives the whole variable domain AAGVIQSPRHLIKEKRETATLKCYPIPRHDTVYWYQQGPGQDPQFLISFYEKMQSDKGSIPDRFSAQQFSDYHSELNMSSLELGDSALYFCASSQGPSSYEQYFGPGTRLTVT.

This rearrangement joins TRBV5-1 to TRBJ2-7; TRBD1 or TRBD2 may be the D gene (5 bases each). The V gene lost 0 bases and the J gene lost 0 bases, with 13 bases spanning the gap. Germline CDR1 is SGHRS and CDR2 is YFSETQ. The CDR3 has 16 amino acids. CDR3 protein: CASSLAEGLSSYEQYF. The CDR3 nucleotides are TGCGCCAGCAGCTTGGCCGAGGGGCTAAGCTCCTACGAGCAGTACTTC.

This clonotype was picked up a small number of times. The chain carries TRBV20-1 and TRBJ2-7, with D perhaps assigned TRBD1 or TRBD2 (5 bases each). Germline CDR1 DFQATT, CDR2 SNEGSKA (reference sequence). Trimming left V 6 bases short and J 1 base short, with 10 bases between. CDR3 length: 12 residues. CDR3 in DNA: TGCAGTGCGAGGGACGGTTCCTACGAGCAGTACTTC. It translates to CSARDGSYEQYF.

The chain employs TRBV18 and TRBJ2-4; D perhaps matches TRBD1 (6 bases). Germline values: CDR1 KGHSH, CDR2 LQKENI. V was cut by 3 bases and J by 8 bases, with 11 bases left in between. This CDR3 comprises 13 residues. The chain's CDR3 is CASSPSRGDIQYF. As DNA, the CDR3 is TGTGCCAGCTCACCTAGCAGGGGAGACATTCAGTACTTC.

This rearrangement joins TRBV11-2 to TRBJ1-2; 7 bases fit TRBD1. The V gene's germline CDR1 is SGHAT and CDR2 FQNNGV. There are 18 residues in the CDR3. V shed 5 bases, J shed 2 bases, and the junction held 17 bases outside the gene matches. CDR3 residues: CASSPHLDGQAPNYGYTF. DNA of the CDR3: TGTGCCAGCAGCCCCCACCTAGACGGACAGGCCCCCAACTATGGCTACACCTTC.

J is TRBJ2-7 and V is TRBV9; no clear D gene. V was trimmed by 0 bases and J by 0 bases, leaving 10 bases between them. This CDR3 has 15 residues. CDR1 is SGDLS and CDR2 is YYNGEE in the germline V gene. The CDR3 nucleotides read TGTGCCAGCAGCGTAGACTTCTCGAGCTCCTACGAGCAGTACTTC. This gives the protein CASSVDFSSSYEQYF.

This clonotype appeared a few times. The chain couples TRBV7-2 to TRBJ2-7, with D possibly matching TRBD1 (5 bases). This CDR3 contains 12 residues. Trimming took 5 bases from V and 12 from J, leaving 17 bases between them. Germline CDR1 reads SGHTA; CDR2 reads FQGNSA. The CDR3, as DNA: TGTGCCAGCAGCCAGAGTTTAGGGGCACGGTACTTC. This codes for CASSQSLGARYF.

V usage is TRBV5-1 and J usage is TRBJ1-5; D call uncertain. The CDR3 sequence is 15 residues long. Trimming took off 1 base at V and 2 bases at J, with 10 bases between the two ends. Germline-derived CDR1 and CDR2 are SGHRS and YFSETQ. CDR3: CASSLYGDGNQPQHF. In DNA form, the CDR3 reads TGCGCCAGCAGCTTGTACGGGGATGGCAATCAGCCCCAGCATTTT.

This chain joins TRBV29-1 and TRBJ2-1; D is ambiguous. The CDR3 has 14 residues. With 3 bases removed from V and 6 bases from J, the gap between germline ends came to 15 bases. The germline V gene encodes CDR1 SQVTM and CDR2 ANQGSEA. The DNA for the CDR3 is TGCAGCGTTGATACCCCGCCAAGGGTCAATGAGCAGTTCTTC. This sequence encodes CSVDTPPRVNEQFF.

The chain carries TRBV13 and TRBJ2-7; D gene unclear. V was clipped by 1 base and J by 7 bases, with 8 bases between them. The CDR3 consists of 12 residues. CDR1 PRHDT and CDR2 FYEKMQ come from the germline V gene (reference sequence). The CDR3 is CASSLEPSEQYF. In DNA form, the CDR3 reads TGTGCCAGCAGCTTAGAACCGTCGGAGCAGTACTTC.

This clonotype is judged large. The chain joins TRBV20-1 to TRBJ1-2, with D perhaps TRBD1 (6 bases). This CDR3 is built from 16 residues. The germline CDR1 and CDR2 sequences are DFQATT and SNEGSKA (reference sequence). V gave up 0 bases and J gave up 1 base, with 15 bases separating them. CDR3 sequence (DNA): TGCAGTGCTAGAGATCCCGTGGGACAATTTAACTATGGCTACACCTTC. Translation gives CSARDPVGQFNYGYTF.

V and J are TRBV6-6 and TRBJ2-7; D unclear. V gave up 6 bases and J gave up 4 bases, with 10 bases separating them. The CDR3 extends over 12 amino acids. Germline V gene lookup returns CDR1 MNHNY and CDR2 SVGAGI (reference sequence). DNA for the CDR3: TGTGCCAGCAGCCCGATGGGGTACGAGCAGTACTTC. Amino acids: CASSPMGYEQYF.

This clonotype was recorded only once. The chain is built from TRBV6-5 and TRBJ2-2, with a possible D match to TRBD2 (6 bases). Germline V gene data show CDR1 as MNHEY and CDR2 as SVGAGI. V lost 5 bases to trimming and J lost 3 bases, with 19 bases between them. The length of the CDR3 is 17 residues. This chain's CDR3 is CASSRDWRGDYTGELFF. The CDR3 DNA reads TGTGCCAGCAGTAGGGATTGGCGGGGAGACTACACCGGGGAGCTGTTTTTT.

V is TRBV19 and J is TRBJ2-3, with TRBD2 identical over 11 bases. V gave up 1 base and J gave up 3 bases; unmatched junction bases: 3. The CDR3 has 16 amino acids. Germline V gene lookup returns CDR1 LNHDA and CDR2 SQIVND (reference sequence). This chain's CDR3 is CASSIATSGGTDTQYF. In DNA, the CDR3 is TGTGCCAGTAGTATAGCCACTAGCGGGGGTACAGATACGCAGTATTTT.

This clonotype was counted between two and nine times. The V call is TRBV11-3, the J call TRBJ2-2, with D tentatively TRBD1 (6 bases). Germline V gives CDR1 SGHNT, CDR2 YENEEA. The CDR3 loop spans 20 amino acids. The V end was cut by 5 bases, the J end by 0 bases, with 25 bases between. This CDR3 is CASSRPPLRQDFTNTGELFF. CDR3 sequence (DNA): TGTGCCAGCAGCCGACCCCCCCTAAGACAGGACTTTACGAACACCGGGGAGCTGTTTTTT.

The chain links TRBV14 to TRBJ2-3; D not certain. V was pared by 0 bases and J by 6 bases, with 7 bases between. The germline gives CDR1 SGHDN, CDR2 FVKESK. This CDR3 is 13 amino acids long. CDR3 amino acids: CASSQDPVDTQYF. CDR3 sequence (DNA): TGTGCCAGCAGCCAAGATCCCGTGGATACGCAGTATTTT.

This sequence joins TRBV4-2 and TRBJ2-2; D is unresolved. CDR3 length equals 15 residues. CDR1 is LGHNA, CDR2 YNFKEQ, per germline. Trimming pared 0 bases from V and 4 bases from J, leaving 9 bases between. The CDR3 is CASSQDWASTGELFF. DNA for the CDR3: TGTGCCAGCAGCCAAGATTGGGCTTCCACCGGGGAGCTGTTTTTT.